The clone carrying this TCR beta chain was counted only a few times. Its antigen is not known. From the 5' RACE reads, TCRdb called clonotypes with MiXCR, one entry per CDR3 protein. The sample holds approximately 1.8 million distinct CDR3 sequences, roughly 35% seen once. The junction had 6 bases not matched to a gene; V was cut back by 3 bases and J by 2 bases. Germline CDR1 SGHDN, CDR2 FVKESK. CDR3 length: 15 amino acids. This sample is part of a study of identical twins. Regarding the study as a whole: Out-of-frame TCR alpha sharing in monozygotic twins exceeded recombination model predictions. Excess sharing by twins proved weaker in beta out-of-frame sequences.

The sequencing sample was made of cord blood. The chain couples TRBV14 to TRBJ2-7; 8 bases fit TRBD2. This TCR derives from a newborn girl in good health. Here the CDR3 reads CASSHRLARAYEQYF. CDR3 sequence (DNA): TGTGCCAGCAGCCATCGACTAGCGCGGGCCTACGAGCAGTACTTC.